The present T cell receptor (beta chain) was sequenced within a study of blood T cell repertoires in COVID-19. Study-level background: Samples came from the United States, Italy and Spain, spanning acute and convalescent COVID-19. T cells, B-cell-depleted T cells, or PBMCs provided the cDNA or gDNA that served as material.

The V and J ends lost 3 bases and 4 bases respectively, with 12 bases between them. This CDR3 has 15 amino acids. CDR1 MNHEY and CDR2 SMNVEV come from the germline V gene (reference sequence). Original data processing: Estimation of nucleated cell counts was performed using reference gene primer amplification. The data were produced by immunoSEQ multiplex PCR, yet TCRdb's version contains in-frame clones alone and is incomplete. The DNA gave D and trimming, while V, J and clone size come from that table. The sample gives about half a million clones, around 85% of which show up once; approximately 2.9% is in the top ten.

This TCR was sampled from a human donor in a cohort sampled during active COVID-19. The rearrangement uses TRBV27 and TRBJ2-2, with D perhaps TRBD2 (5 bases). Sequencing was performed on peripheral blood. CDR3 nucleotide sequence: TGTGCCAGCAGTTTTTCCGGGATCTCCACCGGGGAGCTGTTTTTT. Translation gives CASSFSGISTGELFF.